This is a list of T cell receptor beta chains from one sample in a study of cytomegalovirus exposure and HLA in healthy donors. The method was immunoSEQ multiplex PCR; TCRdb's version includes in-frame clones alone and lacks a portion of them. The table lists around 150,000 clones, just under 90% of them singletons. Sequencing input: PBMCs. The source of these receptors is a woman in her 30s in good health and CMV-seronegative. CDR3s include the opening cysteine and the closing phenylalanine or tryptophan. A D gene is named only where the DNA matches it firmly. Not all rows give a size; the values are once, few, many and, for expanded clones, a class.

TRBJ2-7,-,TRBV13,-,TGTGCCAGCAGCCACTTCTTGGGGGGCTACGAGCAGTACTTC,CASSHFLGGYEQYF
TRBJ1-2,TRBD1,TRBV10-3,-,TGTGCCATCAGTGGACCTACAGGGACAGGGGGCGAATCAGACTATGGCTACACCTTC,CAISGPTGTGGESDYGYTF
TRBJ1-4,-,TRBV9,-,TGTGCCAGCAGCGTAGCAGATAGGGGAGGAGGGGATAATGAAAAACTGTTTTTT,CASSVADRGGGDNEKLFF
TRBJ2-7,TRBD1,TRBV27,-,TGTGCCAGCAGCCACAGGGGGCTCGTATCCTACGAGCAGTACTTC,CASSHRGLVSYEQYF
TRBJ2-7,TRBD2,TRBV18,-,TGTGCCAGCTCACCCGGACTAGCGGGGGGAGAGCAGTACTTC,CASSPGLAGGEQYF
TRBJ1-4,TRBD1,TRBV7-9,once,TGTGCCAGCAGCCCCTCCCGCGGACAGGCGTTTACTAATGAAAAACTGTTTTTT,CASSPSRGQAFTNEKLFF
TRBJ1-6,TRBD1,TRBV19,-,TGTGCCAGTACCCCGGGACAGACGACTTCACCCCTCCACTTC,CASTPGQTTSPLHF
TRBJ2-1,-,TRBV7-2,-,TGTGCCAGCAGCTCCGCACAGGGTTGGGTCTACAATGAGCAGTTCTTC,CASSSAQGWVYNEQFF
TRBJ1-1,-,TRBV19,-,TGTGCCAGTAGTATAGAGGCGGTTCCATACACTGAAGCTTTCTTT,CASSIEAVPYTEAFF
TRBJ1-2,-,TRBV5-1,-,TGCGCCAGCAGCTTGGGGGCCCTCGAATATGGCTACACCTTC,CASSLGALEYGYTF
TRBJ1-1,TRBD1,TRBV6-5,few,TGTGCCAGCAGCCCGGGACAGGGGTTAACTGAAGCTTTCTTT,CASSPGQGLTEAFF
TRBJ2-7,TRBD1,TRBV7-9,few,TGTGCCAGCAGCTCCAGGGCCGTTCCGGGACAGGGGGCGCGGGAGCAGTACTTC,CASSSRAVPGQGAREQYF
TRBJ2-5,TRBD2,TRBV5-1,-,TGCGCCAGCAGCTTGTGGTTTCGGACTAGCGGCTCTGAGACCCAGTACTTC,CASSLWFRTSGSETQYF
TRBJ2-5,TRBD2,TRBV28,-,TGTGCCAGCAGTTTGACGGGAGGGCTTTCAGAGACCCAGTACTTC,CASSLTGGLSETQYF